Below, one T cell receptor (beta chain) is given with its context. Its antigen remains unknown. CD45RO-CCR7+CD27+CD95- expression identified naive CD8+ T cells. This entry comes from a study of CXCR3-negative and CXCR3-positive naive CD8 T cells. Per germline, CDR1 LGHNA and CDR2 YSLEER. The CDR3 consists of 17 residues. All TRB cDNA libraries came from 5' RACE performed with UMI labels. Reprocessing the 5' RACE reads, TCRdb reports a single entry for every CDR3 protein and omits DNA. This sample's clone table lists some 130,000 distinct CDR3 sequences. Study-wide results and limits: CXCR3-positive naive cells had more hydrophobic TRB CDR3s than CXCR3-negative naive cells.

The rearrangement uses TRBV4-3 and TRBJ1-1; absent DNA, TCRdb's TRBD1 call cannot be checked. The clonotype comes from a human donor in good health. Some clones in this sample may be carry-over from other donors' samples. The specimen sequenced was naive CXCR3- CD8+ T cells from blood. The sample's subset: CD45RO-CCR7+CD27+CD95- naive CD8+ T cells lacking CXCR3 (TNR3-). The CDR3: CASSQGQGEFVDTEAFF.